This T cell receptor beta chain derives from a study of response to subunit inactivated influenza vaccine. Regarding the study as a whole: That few new T cells are recruited by each seasonal influenza vaccination was the authors' suggestion.

This clonotype was seen repeatedly, ten times or more. The antigen is undetermined. Germline and junction disagree at one end, which may indicate a read error. One entry per CDR3 protein results from TCRdb running MiXCR on the RT-PCR reads. The data contain 800,000 to 1,000,000 distinct CDR3 sequences, around 21% of them singletons. CDR1 and CDR2 (germline): LGHNA, YSLEER. The CDR3 has 13 residues. V usage is TRBV4-3 and J usage is TRBJ1-5; D unresolved. This clonotype was obtained from a man in his fifties who received an inactivated influenza vaccine. The sequencing used PBMCs from blood, collected about 5 days after vaccination. CDR3: CASSQDLGQPQHF. The CDR3 coding sequence is TGTGCCAGCAGCCAAGATCTTGGTCAGCCCCAGCATTTT.